This TCR beta chain was profiled in a study of blood T cells in healthy people across ages (dated by TCRdb to the mid-2010s). Concerning the study at large: In model experiments, template switching captured about one uniquely barcoded TCR beta cDNA molecule for every two T cells. The study measured age-related changes in TCR beta repertoire diversity using deep sequencing normalized with unique cDNA molecular identifiers. To avoid experimental bias, donors of different ages were spread randomly across the sequencing lanes. Donors were grouped into four age groups: young (average approximately 16 years), middle-aged (roughly 40), aged (62) and long-lived (less than 85). The study analyzed two additional independent replicas of 1 million unique cDNA reads from the same blood draw for two donors, one aged 18 to 30 and one aged 80 or older.

The paper's findings and limits, for the study overall: As age increased, observed TCR beta diversity per million T cells dropped in a roughly linear way, and a significant reduction was already evident by age roughly 40. Observed TCR beta diversity correlated strongly with the percentage of naive T cells measured by flow cytometry. Total diversity estimates from one million sequenced T cells were considered lower bounds and underestimates. Compared with the aged group, more naive CD4+ T cells, fewer expanded clones and increased TCR diversity were shown by the long-lived group, suggesting age selection. Bulk unsorted PBMC profiling prevented conclusive comparison of naive and antigen-experienced compartments. Donor CMV infection status was unknown, potentially confounding age-related changes in expanded clonotypes.

The 40 or so donors, aged roughly 6 to 95 years, were systemically healthy Caucasian individuals from Russia. About 10 milliliters of peripheral blood were collected from each donor into EDTA-treated Vacutainer tubes. Ficoll-Paque density-gradient centrifugation was used to isolate PBMCs, with at least 7 million per sample. Trizol reagent was used to extract total RNA from PBMCs, with at least 5.5 micrograms per sample. The percentages of naive CD45RAhigh/CD27high T cells were determined by flow cytometry on a PBMC aliquot from every donor. The library was generated by 5' RACE. Sequencer: Illumina HiSeq 2500. A second PCR of about 7 to 12 cycles was performed with a sample-barcoded 5' primer and a J-beta primer mix. Each TCR beta cDNA molecule received a unique molecular identifier from a template-switch 5' adaptor carrying 12 random nucleotides. Each sample yielded at least 2.5 million CDR3-containing paired-end reads. First-strand cDNA was synthesized from all RNA with the Mint cDNA synthesis kit, primed by a TRBC-specific oligonucleotide. All cDNA was treated with uracil-DNA glycosylase and then went through a first 18-cycle PCR with the universal primers M1SS and BC2_uni_R. For the original study's pipeline: Each sample was normalized by randomly selecting 1 million high-quality reads, each carrying a distinct molecular identifier. Reads sharing molecular identifiers were discarded rather than binned into consensus sequences. CDR3 identification, clonotype clustering and error correction used MiTCR with a Q25 quality threshold and the strictest error-elimination algorithm. A nonparametric unseen species model using Euler transformation provided a lower-bound estimate of total TCR beta diversity. TCRdb passed the public sequencing reads through fastp at Q25 and MiXCR, retaining productive beta sequences. Every entry covers one CDR3 protein and lists the most common genes and DNA from its rows. TCRdb, not the authors, supplied the V and J calls. The sample table lists 1.5 million to 2 million distinct CDR3 sequences, 30% to 40% of them with a count of one. The ten largest clones represent 11% of the sample.

For this clonotype: Its binding antigen is unknown. A junction boundary mismatches the germline segment, possibly from a read error.

CDR1 and CDR2 were assigned from the germline V gene (reference sequence) as GTSNPN and SVGIG. The CDR3 contains 12 residues, cysteine and phenylalanine counted. Solely the CDR3 DNA is kept, with 36 bases framed from the first base. The material sequenced was blood. This receptor was obtained from a woman aged 25 to 45 in good health. The V and J segments used are TRBV30 and TRBJ2-1, with the D gene not clear enough to name. The CDR3 amino acid sequence is: CAWSQSCNEQFF. The sequenced DNA: TGTGCCTGGAGTCAATCCTGCAATGAGCAGTTCTTC.